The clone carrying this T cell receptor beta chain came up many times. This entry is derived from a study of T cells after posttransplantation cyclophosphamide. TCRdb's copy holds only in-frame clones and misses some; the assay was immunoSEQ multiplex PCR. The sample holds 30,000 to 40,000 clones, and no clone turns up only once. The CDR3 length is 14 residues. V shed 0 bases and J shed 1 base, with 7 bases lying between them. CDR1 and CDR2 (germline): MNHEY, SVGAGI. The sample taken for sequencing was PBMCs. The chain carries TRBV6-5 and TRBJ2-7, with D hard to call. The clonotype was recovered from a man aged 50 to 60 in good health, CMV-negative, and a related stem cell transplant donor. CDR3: CASSYSIRSYEQYF. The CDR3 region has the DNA TGTGCCAGCAGTTACTCGATCCGGTCCTACGAGCAGTACTTC.